The sequence of this T cell receptor beta chain was determined in a study of T cells in Graves' hyperthyroidism and ophthalmopathy. General study points: Researchers found most expanded thyroid clonotypes above 0.001 in blood as well.

The investigators amplified TCR beta CDR3 regions from RNA transcripts. RT-PCR in the first round (using the HTBI primer set) targeted the TCR CDR3. Using its own MiXCR run on the multiplex PCR reads, TCRdb lists one record per CDR3 protein. This repertoire shows some 700,000 distinct CDR3 sequences, 15% to 20% found once; its top ten account for around 15%. Trimming left V 4 bases short and J 0 bases short, with 9 bases between. In germline, CDR1 is SGHNT, CDR2 YENEEA. The CDR3 spans 14 residues. Exclusions: uncontrolled infection, other autoimmune disease, pregnancy, lactation. With respect to this clonotype: What it binds is unknown.

This sequence was found in a man aged 45 to 65 with Graves' hyperthyroidism. J is TRBJ2-5 and V is TRBV11-3, with D perhaps TRBD1 (6 bases). Sequenced sample: blood. The CDR3 DNA reads as TGTGCCAGCAGCTACGGGACACACCAAGAGACCCAGTACTTC. This sequence encodes CASSYGTHQETQYF.